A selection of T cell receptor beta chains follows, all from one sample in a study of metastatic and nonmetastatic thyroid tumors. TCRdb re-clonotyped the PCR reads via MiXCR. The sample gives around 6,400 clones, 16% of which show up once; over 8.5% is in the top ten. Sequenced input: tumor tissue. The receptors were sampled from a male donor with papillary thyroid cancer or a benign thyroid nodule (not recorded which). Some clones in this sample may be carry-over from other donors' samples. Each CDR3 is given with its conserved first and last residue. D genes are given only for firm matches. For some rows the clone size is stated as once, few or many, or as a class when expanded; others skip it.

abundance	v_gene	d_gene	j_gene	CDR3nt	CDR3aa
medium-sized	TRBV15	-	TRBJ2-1	TGTGCCACCAGCAGAGGAGATCAGAATGAGCAGTTCTTC	CATSRGDQNEQFF
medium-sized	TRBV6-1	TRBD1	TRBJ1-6	TGTGCCAGCCTCGGACAGGGGGCCCTACATAATTCACCCCTCCACTTT	CASLGQGALHNSPLHF
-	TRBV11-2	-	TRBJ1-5	TGTGCCAGCAGCGCCGACGGTCACTTGGCCCAGCATTTT	CASSADGHLAQHF
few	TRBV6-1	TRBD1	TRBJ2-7	TGTGCCAGCAAAGACAGGGGACCCTACGAGCAGTACTTC	CASKDRGPYEQYF
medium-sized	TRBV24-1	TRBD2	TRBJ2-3	TGTGCCACCAGTGACCGGACTAGCGGGAGGACAGATACGCAGTATTTT	CATSDRTSGRTDTQYF
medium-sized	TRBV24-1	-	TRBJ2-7	TGTGCCACCGCCTCGGCGGGCCTAAGCTCCTACGAGCAGTACTTC	CATASAGLSSYEQYF
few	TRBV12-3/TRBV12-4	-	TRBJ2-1	TGTGCCAGCAGCCTAGGGATTGATGAGCAGTTCTTC	CASSLGIDEQFF
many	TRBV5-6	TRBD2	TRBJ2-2	TGTGCCAGCAGCTCCCTGACTAGCTCGGGAACCGGGGAGCTGTTTTTT	CASSSLTSSGTGELFF
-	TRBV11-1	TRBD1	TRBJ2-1	TGTGCCAGCAGCTTAGCGGGGGGACAGGGCGGGAATGAGCAGTTCTTC	CASSLAGGQGGNEQFF
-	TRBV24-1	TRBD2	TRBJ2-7	TGTGCCACCAGTGAAGGACTAGCGGGAGGGCGGGAGGAGCAGTACTTC	CATSEGLAGGREEQYF
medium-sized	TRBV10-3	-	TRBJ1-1	TGTGCCATCAGTGAGTCAAGGGGCGACACTGAAGCTTTCTTT	CAISESRGDTEAFF
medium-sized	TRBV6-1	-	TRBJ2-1	TGTGCCAGCGGGTCGGGTGCCCTATACAATGAGCAGTTCTTC	CASGSGALYNEQFF
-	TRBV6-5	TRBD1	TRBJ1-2	TGCGCCAGCAGCCCCGTGACAGGGGGAGGAAGCTATGGCTACACCTTC	CASSPVTGGGSYGYTF
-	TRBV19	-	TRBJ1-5	TGTGCCAGTAGTATCTCACTATTAACATATTCAGATAGCAATCAGCCCCAGCATTTT	CASSISLLTYSDSNQPQHF
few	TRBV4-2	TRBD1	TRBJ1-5	TGTGCCAGCAGCCGAAAGCCGGGTCATAACACCGGGACAGGGATTCAGCCCCAGCATTTT	CASSRKPGHNTGTGIQPQHF
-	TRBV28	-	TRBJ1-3	TGTGCCAGCAGTTTGGGAGGGGACCAAGCTGGAAACACCATATATTTT	CASSLGGDQAGNTIYF
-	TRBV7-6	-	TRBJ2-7	TGTGCCAGCACCGCGGCTGGAGACTACGAGCAGTACTTC	CASTAAGDYEQYF
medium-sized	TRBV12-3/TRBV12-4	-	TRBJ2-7	TGTGCCAGCAGTTTAGGACTGGGATACGAGCAGTACTTC	CASSLGLGYEQYF
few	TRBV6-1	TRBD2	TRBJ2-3	TGTGCCAGCAGTGACTCAGCGGGAACCTCCTCAGATACGCAGTATTTT	CASSDSAGTSSDTQYF
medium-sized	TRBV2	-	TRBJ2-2	TGTGCCAGCAGTTTGAAACTAGAGAACACCGGGGAGCTGTTTTTT	CASSLKLENTGELFF
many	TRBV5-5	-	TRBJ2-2	TGTGCCAGCAGCTTGGTCGGGACGAACACCGGGGAGCTGTTTTTT	CASSLVGTNTGELFF